The 22 T cell receptor beta chains below all came from one sample that was sequenced in a study of blood T cell repertoires in COVID-19. Assay used: immunoSEQ multiplex PCR; TCRdb lists only in-frame clones, some missing. Of about 140,000 clones listed, roughly 85% are singletons. What was sequenced was peripheral blood. Receptor source: a man over 45 with acute or convalescent COVID-19.

Comment on this clone: At one end, the junction sequence differs from germline, possibly due to a read error. The chain combines TRBV11-1 with TRBJ2-7; no reliable D call. CDR3 length equals 14 residues. The germline V gene has CDR1 SGHAT and CDR2 FQDESV (reference sequence). The CDR3 here is CAGSLGSRVYEQYF. Written as DNA, the CDR3 is TGTGCCGGCAGCTTAGGTAGCCGTGTTTACGAGCAGTACTTC.

This chain links TRBV28 with TRBJ1-1; D gene ambiguous. The CDR3 sequence is 12 residues long. The germline gives CDR1 MDHEN, CDR2 SYDVKM. V was trimmed by 4 bases and J by 5 bases, leaving 8 bases between them. CDR3 region: CASSSPGTEAFF. The CDR3 coding sequence is TGTGCCAGCAGTTCCCCGGGGACTGAAGCTTTCTTT.

This rearrangement joins TRBV30 to TRBJ1-3, with 12 nucleotides matching TRBD1. This CDR3 spans 21 amino acids. Germline-derived CDR1 and CDR2 are GTSNPN and SVGIG (reference sequence). V lost 4 bases and J lost 1; bases outside the gene matches: 20. CDR3 sequence reads: CAWKVLLTGTGGKLSGNTIYF. As DNA, the CDR3 is TGTGCCTGGAAAGTTCTTCTTACCGGGACAGGGGGCAAACTTTCTGGAAACACCATATATTTT. The full variable domain, completed using reference TRBV30 and TRBJ1-3, is SQTIHQWPATLVQPVGSPLSLECTVEGTSNPNLYWYRQAAGRGLQLLFYSVGIGQISSEVPQNLSASRPQDRQFILSSKKLLLSDSGFYLCAWKVLLTGTGGKLSGNTIYFGEGSWLTVV.

The chain joins TRBV24-1 to TRBJ1-2, with D possibly being TRBD1 (5 bases). The V and J ends lost 4 bases and 3 bases respectively, with 8 bases between them. The CDR3 has 13 residues. CDR1 KGHDR and CDR2 SFDVKD come from the germline V gene. CDR3 loop: CATSEAGYYGYTF. Here the CDR3 DNA reads TGTGCCACCAGTGAAGCAGGGTACTATGGCTACACCTTC.

J is TRBJ2-2 and V is TRBV6-6; a weak D match, TRBD2 (5 bases). Germline V lookup: CDR1 MNHNY, CDR2 SVGAGI (reference sequence). There are 16 residues in the CDR3. Trimming stripped 6 bases from V and 4 bases from J, with 18 bases between. The CDR3 reads CASSDLEGVFTGELFF. CDR3 in DNA: TGTGCCAGCAGCGACCTCGAGGGCGTTTTCACCGGGGAGCTGTTTTTT.

The V gene is TRBV28, the J gene TRBJ2-1; TRBD2 matches 11 bases. J lost 4 bases, V lost 5 bases, and 7 bases had no gene match. The CDR3 is 16 residues long. Germline-derived CDR1 and CDR2 are MDHEN and SYDVKM. The CDR3 spells CASSVASGRFYNEQFF. CDR3 coding DNA: TGTGCCAGCAGTGTGGCTAGCGGGAGGTTTTACAATGAGCAGTTCTTC.

This rearrangement joins TRBV11-2 to TRBJ2-1; 8 bases map to TRBD2. There are 14 residues in the CDR3. Germline loops: CDR1 SGHAT, CDR2 FQNNGV. V shed 1 base, J shed 9 bases, and the junction held 5 bases outside the gene matches. CDR3 nucleotide sequence: TGTGCCAGCAGCTTAGCAGGACTAGCCTCTGAGCAGTTCTTC. Translated, it gives CASSLAGLASEQFF.

The chain uses TRBV27 and TRBJ2-7, with 10 nucleotides matching TRBD2. Per germline, CDR1 MNHEY and CDR2 SMNVEV (reference sequence). The CDR3 is 14 amino acids. V gave up 5 bases and J gave up 2 bases; unmatched junction bases: 3. CDR3: CASSLLAGTYEQYF. DNA of the CDR3: TGTGCCAGCAGTCTACTAGCGGGAACCTACGAGCAGTACTTC.

This chain uses TRBV7-9 with TRBJ1-1, with D tentatively TRBD1 (5 bases). The ends were cut back, 6 bases at V and 5 bases at J, with 16 bases in the middle. Germline V gives CDR1 SEHNR, CDR2 FQNEAQ (reference sequence). The CDR3 is made up of 14 amino acids. The CDR3 DNA reads as TGTGCCAGCAGTCTCTTGGGGGGTCGGACTGAAGCTTTCTTT. This translates into CASSLLGGRTEAFF.

The chain uses TRBV7-2 and TRBJ1-1; D gene ambiguous. CDR3 length: 14 amino acids. The germline CDR1 and CDR2 sequences are SGHTA and FQGNSA. Trimming removed 0 bases at V and 6 bases at J, with 11 bases between. The CDR3 loop reads CASSLAGSRPEAFF. For the CDR3, the DNA is TGTGCCAGCAGCTTAGCGGGGAGCAGACCTGAAGCTTTCTTT.

The chain carries TRBV19 and TRBJ1-1, with D unresolved. Trimming removed 3 bases at V and 7 bases at J, with 9 bases between. Germline assignment: CDR1 LNHDA and CDR2 SQIVND (reference sequence). This CDR3 is 12 amino acids long. The CDR3 region is CASSIGESEAFF. In DNA form, the CDR3 reads TGTGCCAGTAGTATTGGGGAGAGTGAAGCTTTCTTT.

This chain uses TRBV2 with TRBJ1-1; 10 positions match TRBD1. Trimming cost V 7 bases and J 4 bases; bases outside gene matches: 9. From germline, CDR1 is SNHLY and CDR2 FYNNEI. This CDR3 spans 15 amino acids. CDR3 bases: TGTGCCAGCATGAAAGATTGGACAGGGGGCACTGAAGCTTTCTTT. As protein: CASMKDWTGGTEAFF.

This clone was observed once. The V and J genes are TRBV28 and TRBJ1-2; TRBD1 aligns across 8 bases. V was clipped by 6 bases and J by 3 bases; unmatched bases: 3. This CDR3 has 13 residues. Germline V gene lookup returns CDR1 MDHEN and CDR2 SYDVKM. In DNA form, the CDR3 reads TGTGCCAGCAGGCTGGACAGGGACTATGGCTACACCTTC. The encoded protein is CASRLDRDYGYTF.

The chain has TRBV9 and TRBJ2-2; D is perhaps TRBD1 (6 bases). Germline values: CDR1 SGDLS, CDR2 YYNGEE. Between the trimmed V and J ends, which lost 3 bases and 0 bases, there was a span of 9 bases. CDR3 length: 15 amino acids. CDR3 region: CASSADSPNTGELFF. The CDR3 DNA reads TGTGCCAGCAGCGCGGACAGTCCGAACACCGGGGAGCTGTTTTTT. The full variable domain, its missing parts supplied by reference TRBV9 and TRBJ2-2, is DSGVTQTPKHLITATGQRVTLRCSPRSGDLSVYWYQQSLDQGLQFLIQYYNGEERAKGNILERFSAQQFPDLHSELNLSSLELGDSALYFCASSADSPNTGELFFGEGSRLTVL.

This rearrangement joins TRBV5-6 to TRBJ2-2, with unresolved D. V dropped 0 bases and J dropped 1 base, with 7 bases sitting between them. This CDR3 has 15 amino acids. Germline lookup yields CDR1 SGHDT and CDR2 YYEEEE. This CDR3 is CASSLAAVNTGELFF. The CDR3 DNA is TGTGCCAGCAGCTTGGCCGCAGTGAACACCGGGGAGCTGTTTTTT. Looking up the rest from reference TRBV5-6 and TRBJ2-2 gives the full variable domain: DAGVTQSPTHLIKTRGQQVTLRCSPKSGHDTVSWYQQALGQGPQFIFQYYEEEERQRGNFPDRFSGHQFPNYSSELNVNALLLGDSALYLCASSLAAVNTGELFFGEGSRLTVL.

The chain recombines TRBV11-2 with TRBJ1-4; D is unclear. This CDR3 has 12 residues. Germline CDR1 reads SGHAT; CDR2 reads FQNNGV. V shed 6 bases and J shed 6 bases, with 8 bases lying between them. The CDR3 reads CASSSFDEKLFF. The CDR3 DNA reads TGTGCCAGCAGTTCTTTCGATGAAAAACTGTTTTTT.

This chain joins TRBV14 and TRBJ2-7; 9 bases line up with TRBD1. V was clipped by 4 bases and J by 2 bases; unmatched bases: 6. The CDR3 contains 15 residues. The germline V gene encodes CDR1 SGHDN and CDR2 FVKESK. Here the CDR3 reads CASSLNRGPPYEQYF. The CDR3 nucleotides read TGTGCCAGCAGCCTTAACAGGGGGCCTCCCTACGAGCAGTACTTC.

The V and J genes are TRBV6-5 and TRBJ2-2; D might be TRBD1 (6 bases). The CDR3 is made up of 13 amino acids. Germline CDR1 reads MNHEY; CDR2 reads SVGAGI. V lost 7 bases and J 7 bases, leaving 13 bases between the germline ends. This chain's CDR3 is CASMNQGFGELFF. Written as DNA, the CDR3 is TGTGCCAGCATGAACCAGGGGTTCGGGGAGCTGTTTTTT.

V gene TRBV3-1 (or the pseudogene TRBV3-2) combines with J gene TRBJ1-1, with TRBD1 matching 8 bases. Germline CDR1 is LGHDT and CDR2 is YNNKEL (reference sequence). With V trimmed by 3 bases and J by 1 base, 4 bases remained unmatched. The CDR3 is 15 residues long. The DNA for the CDR3 is TGTGCCAGCAGCCATACTACAGGGGGGAACACTGAAGCTTTCTTT. Its translation is CASSHTTGGNTEAFF.

This chain uses TRBV27 with TRBJ2-6, with D maybe TRBD2 (5 bases). Germline lookup yields CDR1 MNHEY and CDR2 SMNVEV (reference sequence). V lost 6 bases, J lost 1 base, and 7 bases lay in between. The CDR3 spans 14 residues. This CDR3 is CASRRGSGANVLTF. The CDR3 DNA reads as TGTGCCAGCAGAAGAGGGTCTGGGGCCAACGTCCTGACTTTC.

This rearrangement joins TRBV21-1 to TRBJ2-2; TRBD2, as called in the table, went unchecked against the DNA. TRBV21-1 is a pseudogene. The CDR3 covers 16 residues. The CDR3 bases are TGTGCCAGCAGCACGGTCAGGAGGGGGGGGACCGGGGAGCTGTTTTTT. Amino acid sequence: CASSTVRRGGTGELFF.

In its sample, this clone was seen once. The chain links TRBV5-4 to TRBJ2-7; possible D gene TRBD1, 5 bases. V gave up 0 bases and J gave up 7 bases, with 17 bases separating them. The CDR3 runs 15 residues. CDR1 and CDR2 (germline): SGHNT, YYREEE (reference sequence). The CDR3 is CASSLGREPPREQYF. Here the CDR3 DNA reads TGTGCCAGCAGCTTGGGCAGGGAACCCCCGCGGGAGCAGTACTTC.